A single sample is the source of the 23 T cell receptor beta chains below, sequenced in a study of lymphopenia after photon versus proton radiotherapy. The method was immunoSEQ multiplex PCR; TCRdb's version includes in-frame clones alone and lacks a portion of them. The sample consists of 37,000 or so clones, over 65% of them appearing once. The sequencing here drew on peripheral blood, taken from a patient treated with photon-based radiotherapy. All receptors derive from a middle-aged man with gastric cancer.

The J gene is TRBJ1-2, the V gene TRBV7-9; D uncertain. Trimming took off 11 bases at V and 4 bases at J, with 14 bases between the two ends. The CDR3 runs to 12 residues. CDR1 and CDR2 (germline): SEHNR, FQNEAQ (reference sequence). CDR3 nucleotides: TGTGCCGGGGAGGACGGCGGCTATGGCTACACCTTC. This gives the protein CAGEDGGYGYTF.

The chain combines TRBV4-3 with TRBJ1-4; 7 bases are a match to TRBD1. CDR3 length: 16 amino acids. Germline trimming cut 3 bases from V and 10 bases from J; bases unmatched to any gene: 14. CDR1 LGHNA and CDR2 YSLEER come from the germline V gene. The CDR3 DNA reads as TGCGCCAGCAGCCATGACTCCGGGACAGACCAGGGAAAACTGTTTTTT. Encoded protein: CASSHDSGTDQGKLFF.

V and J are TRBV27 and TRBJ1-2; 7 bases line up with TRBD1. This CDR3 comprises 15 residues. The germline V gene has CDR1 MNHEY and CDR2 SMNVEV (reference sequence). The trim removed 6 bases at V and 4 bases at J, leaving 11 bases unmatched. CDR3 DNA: TGTGCCAGCAGCCCCTCCATACAGGGGAGCTATGGCTACACCTTC. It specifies CASSPSIQGSYGYTF.

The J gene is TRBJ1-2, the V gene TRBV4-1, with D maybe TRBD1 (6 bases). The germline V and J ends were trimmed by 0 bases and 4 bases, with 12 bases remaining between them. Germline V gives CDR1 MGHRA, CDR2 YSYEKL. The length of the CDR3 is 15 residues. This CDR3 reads CASSQDQDSLYGYTF. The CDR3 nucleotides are TGCGCCAGCAGCCAAGATCAGGACAGTCTCTATGGCTACACCTTC.

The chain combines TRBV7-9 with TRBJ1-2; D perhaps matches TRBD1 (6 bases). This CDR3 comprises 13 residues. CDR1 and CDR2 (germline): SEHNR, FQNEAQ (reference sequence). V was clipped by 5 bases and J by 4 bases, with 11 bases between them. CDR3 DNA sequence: TGTGCCAGCAGCCCTAGGACAGCCTATGGCTACACCTTC. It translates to CASSPRTAYGYTF.

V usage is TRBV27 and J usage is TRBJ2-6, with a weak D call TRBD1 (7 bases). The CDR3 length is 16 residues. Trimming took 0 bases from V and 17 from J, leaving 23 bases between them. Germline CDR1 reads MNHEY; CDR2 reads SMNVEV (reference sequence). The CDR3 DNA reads TGTGCCAGCAGTTTATCCGGACTACAGGGGCCACGTTATTTGACTTTC. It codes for CASSLSGLQGPRYLTF.

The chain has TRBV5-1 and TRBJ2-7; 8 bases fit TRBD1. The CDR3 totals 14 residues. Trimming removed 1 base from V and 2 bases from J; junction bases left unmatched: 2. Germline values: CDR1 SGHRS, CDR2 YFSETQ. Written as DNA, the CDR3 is TGCGCCAGCAGCTTGCAGGGGGCGCCCTACGAGCAGTACTTC. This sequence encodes CASSLQGAPYEQYF.

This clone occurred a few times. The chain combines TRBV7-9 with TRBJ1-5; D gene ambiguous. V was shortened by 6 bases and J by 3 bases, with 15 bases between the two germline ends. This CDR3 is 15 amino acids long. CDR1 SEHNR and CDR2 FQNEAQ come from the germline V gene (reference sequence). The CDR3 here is CASSPGRGNNQPQHF. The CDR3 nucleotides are TGTGCCAGCAGTCCTGGGAGAGGAAACAATCAGCCCCAGCATTTT.

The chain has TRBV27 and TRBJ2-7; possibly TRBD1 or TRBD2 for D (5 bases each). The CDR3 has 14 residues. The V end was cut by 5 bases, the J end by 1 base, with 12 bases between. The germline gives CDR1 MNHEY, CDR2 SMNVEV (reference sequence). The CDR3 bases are TGTGCCAGCAGTCCATCCTGGGGGTCCTACGAGCAGTACTTC. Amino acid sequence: CASSPSWGSYEQYF.

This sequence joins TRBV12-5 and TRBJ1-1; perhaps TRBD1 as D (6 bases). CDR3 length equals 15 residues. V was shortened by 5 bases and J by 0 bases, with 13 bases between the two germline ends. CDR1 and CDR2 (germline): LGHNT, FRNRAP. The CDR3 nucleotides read TGTGCTAGTGGTCCCCCCCGGGGGCTGAACACTGAAGCTTTCTTT. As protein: CASGPPRGLNTEAFF.

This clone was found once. In nucleotides, the CDR3 is TGTGCCAGCAGCCTTCGCGGGAGTGCCTACAATGAGCAGTTCTTC. This codes for CASSLRGSAYNEQFF. J is TRBJ2-1 and V is TRBV2; the match to TRBD2 covers 7 bases. The V gene end was trimmed by 6 bases and the J gene end by 2 bases; junction bases not matched to a gene: 7. This CDR3 is 15 amino acids long. Germline CDR1 is SNHLY and CDR2 is FYNNEI.

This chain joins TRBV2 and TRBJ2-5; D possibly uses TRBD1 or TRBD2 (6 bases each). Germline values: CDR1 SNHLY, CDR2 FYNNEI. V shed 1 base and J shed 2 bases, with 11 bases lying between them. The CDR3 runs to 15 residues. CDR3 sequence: CASSEEGGPQETQYF. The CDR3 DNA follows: TGTGCCAGCAGTGAAGAGGGGGGACCTCAAGAGACCCAGTACTTC.

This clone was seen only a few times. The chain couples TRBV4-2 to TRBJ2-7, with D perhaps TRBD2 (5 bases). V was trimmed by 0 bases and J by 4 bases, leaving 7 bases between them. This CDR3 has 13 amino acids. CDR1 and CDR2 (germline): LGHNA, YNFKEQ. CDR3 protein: CASSQELGYEQYF. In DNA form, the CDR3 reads TGTGCCAGCAGCCAAGAACTAGGTTACGAGCAGTACTTC.

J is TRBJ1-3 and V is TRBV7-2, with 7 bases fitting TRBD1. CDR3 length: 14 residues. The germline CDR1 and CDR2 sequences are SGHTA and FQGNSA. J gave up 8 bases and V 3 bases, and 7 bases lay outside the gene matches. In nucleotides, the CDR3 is TGTGCCAGCAGCTTGACAGGGTCGGTTTACACCATATATTTT. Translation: CASSLTGSVYTIYF.

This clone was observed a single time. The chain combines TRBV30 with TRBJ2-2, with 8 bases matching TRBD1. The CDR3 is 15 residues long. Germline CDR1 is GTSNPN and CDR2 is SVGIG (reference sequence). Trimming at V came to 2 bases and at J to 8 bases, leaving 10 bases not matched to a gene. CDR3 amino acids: CAWSRRQGAKGELFF. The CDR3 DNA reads TGTGCCTGGAGTCGACGTCAGGGGGCTAAGGGGGAGCTGTTTTTT.

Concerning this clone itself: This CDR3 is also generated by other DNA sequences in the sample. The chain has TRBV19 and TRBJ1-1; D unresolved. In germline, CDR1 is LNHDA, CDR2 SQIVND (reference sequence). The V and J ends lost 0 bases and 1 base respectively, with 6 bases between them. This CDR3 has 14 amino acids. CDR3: CASSIDGQNTEAFF. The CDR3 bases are TGTGCCAGTAGTATAGACGGGCAGAACACTGAAGCTTTCTTT.

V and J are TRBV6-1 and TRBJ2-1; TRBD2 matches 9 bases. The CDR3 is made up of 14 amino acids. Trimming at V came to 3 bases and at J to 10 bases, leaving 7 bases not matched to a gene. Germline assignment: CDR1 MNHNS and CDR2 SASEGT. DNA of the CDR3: TGTGCCAGCAGTGATAGCGGGGGCAGCTCCGAGCAGTTCTTC. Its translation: CASSDSGGSSEQFF.

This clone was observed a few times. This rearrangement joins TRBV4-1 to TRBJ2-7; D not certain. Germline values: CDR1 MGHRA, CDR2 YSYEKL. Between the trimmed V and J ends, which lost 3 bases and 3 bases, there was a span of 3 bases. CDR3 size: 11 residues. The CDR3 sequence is CASSQSYEQYF. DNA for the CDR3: TGCGCCAGCAGCCAGAGCTACGAGCAGTACTTC.

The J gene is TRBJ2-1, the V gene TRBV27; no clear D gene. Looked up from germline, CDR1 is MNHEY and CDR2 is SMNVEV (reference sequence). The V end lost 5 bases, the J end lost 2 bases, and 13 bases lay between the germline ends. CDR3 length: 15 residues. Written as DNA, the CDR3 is TGTGCCAGCAGTCCGACCCCGTCCGCCTACAATGAGCAGTTCTTC. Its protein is CASSPTPSAYNEQFF.

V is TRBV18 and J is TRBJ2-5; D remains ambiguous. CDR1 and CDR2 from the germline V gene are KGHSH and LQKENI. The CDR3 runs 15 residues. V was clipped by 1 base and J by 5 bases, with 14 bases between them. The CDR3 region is CASSPLLGTAETQYF. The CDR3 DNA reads TGTGCCAGCTCACCACTGCTGGGAACTGCGGAGACCCAGTACTTC.

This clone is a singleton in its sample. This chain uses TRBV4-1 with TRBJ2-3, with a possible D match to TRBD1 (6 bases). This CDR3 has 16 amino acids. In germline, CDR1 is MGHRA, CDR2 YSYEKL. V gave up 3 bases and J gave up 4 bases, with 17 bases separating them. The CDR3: CASSHKPTGSPDTQYF. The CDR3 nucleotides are TGCGCCAGCAGCCACAAACCCACAGGGTCCCCAGATACGCAGTATTTT.

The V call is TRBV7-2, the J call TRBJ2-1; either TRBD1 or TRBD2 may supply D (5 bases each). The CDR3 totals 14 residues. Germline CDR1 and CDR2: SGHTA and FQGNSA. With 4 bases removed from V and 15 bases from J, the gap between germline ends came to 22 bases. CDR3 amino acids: CASSSRALGVGVFF. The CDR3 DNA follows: TGTGCCAGCAGCTCAAGGGCCTTGGGGGTCGGAGTGTTCTTC.

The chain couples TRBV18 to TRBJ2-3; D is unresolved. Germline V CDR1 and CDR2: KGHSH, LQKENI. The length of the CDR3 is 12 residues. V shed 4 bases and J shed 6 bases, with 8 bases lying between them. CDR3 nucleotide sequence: TGTGCCAGCTCACTGAACCGGGATACGCAGTATTTT. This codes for CASSLNRDTQYF.